This TCR beta chain was captured by sequencing in a study of T-cell reconstitution after alpha-beta-depleted transplantation in children (dated by TCRdb to 2016 to 2018). About the study as a whole: Using TCR repertoire profiling, the study quantitatively followed how T-cell immune reconstitution unfolded in children after TCRalphabeta/CD19-depleted allogeneic hematopoietic cell transplantation.

Ten or more counts support this clonotype. Its target antigen remains unknown. No much larger clone exists at a distance of one base, and base qualities are not known. The intended sense of this specimen's treatment or condition label: allogeneic hematopoietic cell transplantation with graft depleted of TCRalphabeta T cells and CD19 B cells. Transplant recipients were children who received TCRalphabeta/CD19-depleted allogeneic hematopoietic cell grafts. From the germline V gene, CDR1 is MGHRA and CDR2 is YSYEKL. The CDR3 runs 16 residues from the cysteine to the phenylalanine. Only CDR3 DNA is held: 48 bases, read in frame from base 1. V drops 0 bases and J drops 1 base, leaving 9 bases in between. Summary of the overall study and its limitations: In some patients, the high TCRbeta diversity seen at day 60 was put down to recipient T cells and intrathymic progenitors that had survived conditioning. The frequencies of hyperexpanded clones fell over the following months, and after one year, T-cell counts and TCRbeta diversity were mostly attributed to newly produced T cells. About two months after transplant, the apparently early recovery of alphabetaT-cell counts reportedly depended on just several hundred clones that had expanded rapidly and came from non-depleted graft cells.

The library came from PCR. The sequencer listed for this sample is Illumina HiSeq 2500. To normalize quantification of the TCRbeta repertoire, the TCR libraries were built with molecular barcoding that relied on unique molecular identifiers. TCRdb reworked the public reads: Q25 trimming with fastp, MiXCR clone assembly, productive beta chains retained. All rows with the same CDR3 protein become a single entry with the most common DNA and genes. The sample has 700,000 or so distinct CDR3 sequences on record, 10% to 15% of them singletons. The top ten hold around 0.76% of the sample. The receptor's source is a girl aged 2-10 years with congenital amegakaryocytic thrombocytopenia, due to receive a stem cell transplant. Recombination connected TRBV4-1 to TRBJ1-4; a tentative D match to TRBD1 spans 5 bases. The sequencing here drew on PBMCs, taken before TCRalphabeta/CD19-depleted stem cell transplant. The DNA reads as follows: TGCGCCAGCAGCCAAGACCGGGGCCTAACTAATGAAAAACTGTTTTTT. Its product reads: CASSQDRGLTNEKLFF.